This TCR beta chain appears in the sequencing data of a study of monozygotic twins with inflammatory bowel disease. Study-level findings and limits: With inverse Simpson as the measure, TCRbeta diversity was lower in IBD patients than in healthy co-twins.

Remarks on this clonotype: Its antigen is not identified.

Each TCR library used around 4,000 ng of total RNA. Both TCRalpha and TCRbeta cDNA were subjected to two nested PCRs lasting approximately 16 and 10 cycles. TCRdb reprocessed the 5' RACE reads and keeps a single row for each CDR3 protein, giving no DNA. The table lists 350,000 to 500,000 distinct CDR3 sequences. The CDR3 loop spans 13 amino acids. Looked up from germline, CDR1 is SGHTA and CDR2 is FQGNSA. The V and J genes are TRBV7-2 and TRBJ2-5; without DNA, the TCRdb call of TRBD1 cannot be checked. The origin of this receptor is a human donor with ulcerative colitis or Crohn's disease, or a healthy co-twin of an affected twin (not recorded which). Sequencing used blood. The CDR3 here is CASREGGRETQYF.